A single sample gave rise to the 21 T cell receptor beta chains below, sequenced in a study of early T cells in non-severe SARS-CoV-2 infection. One entry per CDR3 protein, called by TCRdb with MiXCR from the 5' RACE reads. The repertoire holds roughly 100,000 distinct CDR3 sequences, under 15% seen once, with 5% to 8% in the top ten. Specimen: whole blood. These receptor sequences come from an adult who was a healthcare worker with PCR-confirmed SARS-CoV-2 infection or an uninfected control (not recorded which).

This clonotype was found many times. V is TRBV20-1 and J is TRBJ2-1; 11 nucleotides line up with TRBD2. Losses at the gene ends were 3 bases for V and 4 bases for J; bases not matched to a gene: 5. This CDR3 region has 15 residues. In germline, CDR1 is DFQATT, CDR2 SNEGSKA (reference sequence). Here the CDR3 DNA reads TGCAGTGCTAGTGCCGGGACTAGCGGTTACAATGAGCAGTTCTTC. Protein sequence: CSASAGTSGYNEQFF.

This clonotype came up many times. The V gene is TRBV12-3 or TRBV12-4, the J gene TRBJ2-1, with 13 positions matching TRBD2. The CDR3 is 16 residues long. J lost 1 base, V lost 5 bases, and 2 bases had no gene match. CDR3 protein: CASSPGLAGSYNEQFF. As DNA, the CDR3 is TGTGCCAGCAGTCCGGGACTAGCGGGATCCTACAATGAGCAGTTCTTC.

This clonotype appeared many times. This chain uses TRBV19 with TRBJ2-1; 9 positions agree with TRBD2. From germline, CDR1 is LNHDA and CDR2 SQIVND (reference sequence). The CDR3 runs 17 residues. J lost 6 bases, V lost 6 bases, and 15 bases had no gene match. The CDR3 here is CASSPLSTSGGFNEQFF. The CDR3 DNA sequence: TGTGCCAGTAGCCCACTATCGACTAGCGGAGGATTCAATGAGCAGTTCTTC. The variable domain in full, with the rest retrieved from reference TRBV19 and TRBJ2-1, is DGGITQSPKYLFRKEGQNVTLSCEQNLNHDAMYWYRQDPGQGLRLIYYSQIVNDFQKGDIAEGYSVSREKKESFPLTVTSAQKNPTAFYLCASSPLSTSGGFNEQFFGPGTRLTVL.

In this sample, this clonotype turned up a few times. The chain carries TRBV7-2 and TRBJ1-1; D not resolved. The CDR3 has 11 amino acids. CDR1 and CDR2 (germline): SGHTA, FQGNSA. The germline V and J ends were trimmed by 1 base and 10 bases, with 7 bases remaining between them. The CDR3 DNA follows: TGTGCCAGCAGCTTAGTAGGGCTAGCTTTCTTT. Translated, it gives CASSLVGLAFF.

This clonotype occurred a few times. In DNA, the CDR3 is TGTGCCAGCAGCTCCCACGGGGAGCTGTTTTTT. It yields the protein CASSSHGELFF. This chain connects TRBV7-3 to TRBJ2-2, with no clear D. The CDR3 totals 11 residues. With 4 bases removed from V and 7 bases from J, the gap between germline ends came to 4 bases. Per the germline V gene, CDR1 is SGHTA and CDR2 is FQGTGA.

The chain employs TRBV12-3 or TRBV12-4 and TRBJ1-5, with D unresolved. V lost 3 bases and J 0 bases, leaving 6 bases between the germline ends. This CDR3 comprises 14 residues. CDR3 in amino acids: CASSFWDSNQPQHF. The CDR3 nucleotides are TGTGCCAGCAGTTTTTGGGATAGCAATCAGCCCCAGCATTTT.

In this sample, this clonotype turned up a few times. This sequence joins TRBV19 and TRBJ2-1; TRBD2 agrees at 12 bases. The CDR3 covers 15 residues. With 4 bases clipped from V and 7 bases from J, the junction kept 5 bases outside the gene matches. Germline values: CDR1 LNHDA, CDR2 SQIVND (reference sequence). The CDR3 sequence is CASSKLAGGRNEQFF. The CDR3 DNA is TGTGCCAGTAGTAAACTAGCGGGAGGACGGAATGAGCAGTTCTTC. Looking up the rest from reference TRBV19 and TRBJ2-1 gives the full variable domain: DGGITQSPKYLFRKEGQNVTLSCEQNLNHDAMYWYRQDPGQGLRLIYYSQIVNDFQKGDIAEGYSVSREKKESFPLTVTSAQKNPTAFYLCASSKLAGGRNEQFFGPGTRLTVL.

This clonotype was counted between two and nine times. The chain has TRBV20-1 and TRBJ2-1; no definite D call. Germline CDR1 is DFQATT and CDR2 is SNEGSKA (reference sequence). The CDR3 runs to 14 residues. V was cut by 4 bases and J by 0 bases, with 10 bases left in between. The CDR3 DNA follows: TGCAGTGCTATGGCGGATAGCTCCTACAATGAGCAGTTCTTC. The encoded protein is CSAMADSSYNEQFF.

The sample holds a few counts of this clonotype. The V and J genes are TRBV7-6 and TRBJ2-1, with D maybe TRBD1 (6 bases). CDR3 length equals 19 residues. V lost 0 bases, J lost 5 bases, and 23 bases lay in between. Germline CDR1 SGHVS, CDR2 FNYEAQ. This CDR3 is CASSLARVLGAGENNEQFF. The CDR3 region has the DNA TGTGCCAGCAGCTTAGCGCGTGTGTTAGGGGCAGGGGAAAACAATGAGCAGTTCTTC. The whole variable domain, remainder taken from reference TRBV7-6 and TRBJ2-1, is GAGVSQSPRYKVTKRGQDVALRCDPISGHVSLYWYRQALGQGPEFLTYFNYEAQQDKSGLPNDRFSAERPEGSISTLTIQRTEQRDSAMYRCASSLARVLGAGENNEQFFGPGTRLTVL.

The chain links TRBV9 to TRBJ1-2; 7 positions agree with TRBD1. Germline-derived CDR1 and CDR2 are SGDLS and YYNGEE. Trimming cost V 4 bases and J 2 bases; bases outside gene matches: 8. This CDR3 has 15 residues. The CDR3 coding sequence is TGTGCCAGCAGCACTCGACAGGGCCGAAACTATGGCTACACCTTC. Translating it yields CASSTRQGRNYGYTF.

This clonotype was counted between two and nine times. V is TRBV12-3 or TRBV12-4 and J is TRBJ2-1; 10 positions match TRBD2. V dropped 6 bases and J dropped 1; count of bases not matched to a gene: 3. The length of the CDR3 is 15 residues. The CDR3 sequence: CASRPTSGSYNEQFF. For the CDR3, the DNA is TGTGCCAGCAGGCCGACTAGCGGGTCCTACAATGAGCAGTTCTTC.

The sample holds many counts of this clonotype. V gene TRBV6-5 combines with J gene TRBJ2-7; 11 bases line up with TRBD1. The junction had 8 bases not matched to a gene; V was cut back by 5 bases and J by 5 bases. The CDR3 spans 15 residues. Germline values: CDR1 MNHEY, CDR2 SVGAGI. The CDR3: CASSRTGGALDEQYF. Here the CDR3 DNA reads TGTGCCAGCAGTCGGACAGGGGGCGCGTTGGACGAGCAGTACTTC.

The chain has TRBV10-1 and TRBJ1-6, with D possibly being TRBD1 (6 bases). Trimming took off 4 bases at V and 10 bases at J, with 14 bases between the two ends. The CDR3 runs to 14 residues. Per germline, CDR1 WNHNN and CDR2 SYGVQD (reference sequence). CDR3 in amino acids: CASSAALGGSPLHF. The CDR3, as DNA: TGCGCCAGCAGTGCGGCCCTGGGGGGCTCACCCCTCCACTTT.

This clonotype was picked up a small number of times. The J gene is TRBJ2-5, the V gene TRBV4-1, with 8 bases aligning to TRBD2. Germline V gene sequence: CDR1 MGHRA, CDR2 YSYEKL. The CDR3 length is 14 residues. V was clipped by 0 bases and J by 4 bases; unmatched bases: 1. The CDR3 DNA reads as TGCGCCAGCAGCCAAGATCTAGCGGGAGAGACCCAGTACTTC. The encoded protein is CASSQDLAGETQYF.

This clonotype was detected ten times or more. The CDR3 coding sequence is TGTGCCAGCAGCTTAGCCGTAGCGGAGCAGTTCTTC. This encodes CASSLAVAEQFF. The chain links TRBV7-9 to TRBJ2-1, with a tentative D call TRBD2 (5 bases). The CDR3 extends over 12 amino acids. Germline V gene data show CDR1 as SEHNR and CDR2 as FQNEAQ (reference sequence). The V gene lost 0 bases and the J gene lost 10 bases, with 7 bases spanning the gap.

CDR3 region: CASGPRVNYGYTF. CDR3 nucleotides: TGTGCCAGCGGCCCTAGAGTCAACTATGGCTACACCTTC. V and J are TRBV7-9 and TRBJ1-2; no firm D call. V was clipped by 8 bases and J by 2 bases, with 12 bases between them. The CDR3 consists of 13 residues. Germline CDR1 reads SEHNR; CDR2 reads FQNEAQ (reference sequence).

The chain joins TRBV7-2 to TRBJ1-2, with TRBD1 identical over 9 bases. The CDR3 contains 15 residues. The ends lost 5 bases at V and 6 bases at J; junction bases unmatched: 10. The germline gives CDR1 SGHTA, CDR2 FQGNSA. Here the CDR3 reads CASSPLGTGMDGYTF. CDR3 DNA sequence: TGTGCCAGCAGCCCCCTTGGGACAGGGATGGATGGCTACACCTTC.

This clonotype was observed a single time. V usage is TRBV2 and J usage is TRBJ2-7, with 11 bases identical to TRBD2. Germline V CDR1 and CDR2: SNHLY, FYNNEI. V was pared by 7 bases and J by 6 bases, with 20 bases of the junction left unmatched. The CDR3 is 18 residues long. The chain's CDR3 is CASIDLAGGPSMICEQYF. The DNA of the CDR3 is TGTGCCAGCATTGATTTAGCGGGAGGGCCAAGCATGATCTGCGAGCAGTACTTC. The entire variable domain, with the rest obtained from reference TRBV2 and TRBJ2-7, is as follows: EPEVTQTPSHQVTQMGQEVILRCVPISNHLYFYWYRQILGQKVEFLVSFYNNEISEKSEIFDDQFSVERPDGSNFTLKIRSTKLEDSAMYFCASIDLAGGPSMICEQYFGPGTRLTVT.

This clonotype was observed at least ten times. This chain links TRBV20-1 with TRBJ2-7, with D unclear. The V and J ends lost 1 base and 0 bases respectively, with 7 bases between them. This CDR3 contains 13 residues. The V gene's germline CDR1 is DFQATT and CDR2 SNEGSKA (reference sequence). The CDR3 is CSARVGSSYEQYF. The CDR3 region has the DNA TGCAGTGCTAGAGTGGGCAGCTCCTACGAGCAGTACTTC.

This clonotype was recorded at least ten times. V gene TRBV30 combines with J gene TRBJ1-2; 7 bases agree with TRBD1. Germline assignment: CDR1 GTSNPN and CDR2 SVGIG (reference sequence). This CDR3 is built from 12 residues. Trimming cost V 5 bases and J 6 bases; bases outside gene matches: 6. CDR3 in amino acids: CAWGGTANGYTF. CDR3 nucleotides: TGTGCCTGGGGGGGGACAGCTAATGGCTACACCTTC.

This clonotype was counted many times. This rearrangement joins TRBV6-5 to TRBJ1-5, with D hard to call. V dropped 6 bases and J dropped 11 bases, with 14 bases sitting between them. Germline V lookup: CDR1 MNHEY, CDR2 SVGAGI. The CDR3 spans 12 residues. CDR3 DNA sequence: TGTGCCAGCAGCCCCTCGAAAGAGGCCCAGCATTTT. Translated: CASSPSKEAQHF.